This T cell receptor (beta chain) originates from a study of memory CD4+ T cells and cytomegalovirus serostatus. Whole-study findings and limits: Suggested: most of the CMV-linked TCR signature lies in CD4+ memory cells.

Germline V gene data show CDR1 as SGHNT and CDR2 as YYREEE (reference sequence). The CDR3 totals 15 residues. The V end was cut by 0 bases, the J end by 3 bases, with 12 bases between. Single viable CD3+CD4+CD8-CD45RO+ cells were sorted as the memory CD4+ T cells. Here immunoSEQ multiplex PCR was the method, and the copy in TCRdb shows in-frame clones only, minus some. This sample has approximately 46,000 clones, with around four fifths found just once. A remark on this clone: As yet, its antigen is unknown.

The origin of this receptor is an adult in good health and CMV-seronegative. Sequencing was carried out using memory CD4+ T cells from blood. V and J are TRBV5-4 and TRBJ2-5, with D possibly TRBD2 on 5 matching bases. CDR3 bases: TGTGCCAGCAGCTTGGGAAGCGGCAGTGAAGAGACCCAGTACTTC. It specifies CASSLGSGSEETQYF.